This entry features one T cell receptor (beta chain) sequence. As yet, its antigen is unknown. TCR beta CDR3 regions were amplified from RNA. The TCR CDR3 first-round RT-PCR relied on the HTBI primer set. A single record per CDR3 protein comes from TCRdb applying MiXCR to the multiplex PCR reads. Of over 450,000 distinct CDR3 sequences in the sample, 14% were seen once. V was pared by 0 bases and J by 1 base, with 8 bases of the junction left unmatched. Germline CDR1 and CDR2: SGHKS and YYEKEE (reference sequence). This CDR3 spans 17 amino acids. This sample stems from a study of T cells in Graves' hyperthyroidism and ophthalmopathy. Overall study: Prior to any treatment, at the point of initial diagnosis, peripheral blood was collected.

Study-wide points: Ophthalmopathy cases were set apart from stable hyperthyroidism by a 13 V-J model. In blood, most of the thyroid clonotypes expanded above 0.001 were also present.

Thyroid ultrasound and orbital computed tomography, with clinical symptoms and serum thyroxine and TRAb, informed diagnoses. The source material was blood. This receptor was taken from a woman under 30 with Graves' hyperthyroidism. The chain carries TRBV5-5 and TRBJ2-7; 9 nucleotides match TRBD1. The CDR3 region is CASSLVTSGQGSYEQYV. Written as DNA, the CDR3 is TGTGCCAGCAGCTTGGTTACGAGTGGACAGGGGTCCTACGAGCAGTACGTC.